The 3 T cell receptor beta chains in this list originate from one sample, sequenced in a study of cytomegalovirus exposure and HLA in healthy donors (dated by TCRdb to 2017 to 2019). Library creation used the immunoSEQ multiplex PCR assay. For the multiplex PCR, a mixture combining 60 forward primers for TCR Vbeta segments and 13 reverse primers for TCR Jbeta segments was used. The table comes from immuneACCESS by way of TCRdb, which keeps in-frame sequences with V and J called. Part of the clones is missing from these tables; in studies checked, under half for an unresolved V gene and the rest for unknown reasons. The sample table lists more than 65,000 clones, around 78% of them with a count of one. The top ten constitute under 6% of the sample. What was sequenced was PBMCs. The receptors originated from a man in his late teens or twenties in good health and CMV-seropositive.

CDR3 in DNA: TGTGCCAGCAGCTTAGTCGCCGGGACAGGGAACGAGCAGTACTTC. Amino acid sequence: CASSLVAGTGNEQYF. J is TRBJ2-7 and V is TRBV7-9, with TRBD1 matching 9 bases. Trimming at V came to 1 base and at J to 5 bases, leaving 6 bases not matched to a gene. Germline V lookup: CDR1 SEHNR, CDR2 FQNEAQ (reference sequence). CDR3 length: 15 residues.

The V and J genes are TRBV4-2 and TRBJ2-1; TRBD1 might be the D (5 bases). The V end was cut by 4 bases, the J end by 2 bases, with 9 bases between. Per germline, CDR1 LGHNA and CDR2 YNFKEQ. This CDR3 is built from 14 residues. In nucleotides, the CDR3 is TGTGCCAGCAGCCCTTTGACAGCCTACAATGAGCAGTTCTTC. Translated: CASSPLTAYNEQFF.

This clone was detected only a few times. V is TRBV10-2 and J is TRBJ2-5; 10 bases are shared with TRBD2. The length of the CDR3 is 16 residues. J was trimmed by 6 bases and V by 3 bases; bases with no gene match: 10. CDR1 and CDR2 from the germline V gene are WSHSY and SAAADI. CDR3 DNA: TGCGCCAGCAGTGATTTGTCTAGCGGGAGTCGACAGACCCAGTACTTC. This gives the protein CASSDLSSGSRQTQYF.